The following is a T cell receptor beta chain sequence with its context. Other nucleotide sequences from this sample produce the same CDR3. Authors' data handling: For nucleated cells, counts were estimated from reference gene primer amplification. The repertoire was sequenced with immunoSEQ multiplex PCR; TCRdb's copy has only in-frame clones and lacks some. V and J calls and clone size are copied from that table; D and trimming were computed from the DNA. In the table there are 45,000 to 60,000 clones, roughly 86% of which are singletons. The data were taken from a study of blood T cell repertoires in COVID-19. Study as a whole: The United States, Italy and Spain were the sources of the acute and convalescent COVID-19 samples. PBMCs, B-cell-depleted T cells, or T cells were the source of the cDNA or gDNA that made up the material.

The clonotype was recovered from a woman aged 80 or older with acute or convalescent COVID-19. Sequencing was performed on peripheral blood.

The CDR3 DNA sequence: TGTGCCAGTAGTATCCCTAGCGGGAGGGCCAATGAGCAGTTCTTC. Its protein product is CASSIPSGRANEQFF. The J gene is TRBJ2-1, the V gene TRBV19; 12 bases are a match to TRBD2. This CDR3 is 15 amino acids long. Germline V gene lookup returns CDR1 LNHDA and CDR2 SQIVND (reference sequence). Losses at the gene ends were 3 bases for V and 6 bases for J; bases not matched to a gene: 3.